This entry describes one T cell receptor beta chain. The record originates from a study of T cells in Graves' hyperthyroidism and ophthalmopathy. Patients having uncontrolled infection, another autoimmune disease, pregnancy or lactation were not included. Amplified TCR beta CDR3 regions derived from RNA transcripts. First-round RT-PCR with HTBI primers amplified the TCR CDR3 region. MiXCR was run by TCRdb on the multiplex PCR reads, yielding one entry per CDR3 protein. The table includes hundreds of thousands of distinct CDR3 sequences, more than 45% detected once. In germline, CDR1 is SGHRS, CDR2 YFSETQ. V dropped 1 base and J dropped 2; count of bases not matched to a gene: 6. The CDR3 contains 17 residues.

The TCR comes from a young woman with Graves' hyperthyroidism. What was sequenced was peripheral blood or thyroid tissue (not recorded which). The chain links TRBV5-1 to TRBJ2-5, with TRBD2 matching 12 bases. CDR3 in amino acids: CASSLMFLAGGQETQYF. The CDR3 nucleotides read TGCGCCAGCAGCTTGATGTTCCTAGCGGGAGGGCAAGAGACCCAGTACTTC.